This is a list of T cell receptor beta chains from one sample in a study of blood T cells in healthy people across ages. A single record per CDR3 protein comes from TCRdb applying MiXCR to the 5' RACE reads. In the table there are roughly 680,000 distinct CDR3 sequences, roughly 20% of which are singletons. Sequencing input: blood. These receptors were collected from a man between 70 and 80 years old in good health. Each CDR3 is given with its conserved first and last residue. A D gene is named only where the DNA matches it firmly. Clone size appears in some rows only: once, few, many, or a class for an expanded clone.

DNA,CDR3,size,D,V,J
TGCAGTGCTAGTACTAGCCACGGAGAGACCCAGTACTTC,CSASTSHGETQYF,few,-,TRBV20-1,TRBJ2-5
TGTGCCAGCTCACCACGGGCGATGAGGGAGCTGTTTTTT,CASSPRAMRELFF,-,-,TRBV18,TRBJ2-2
TGCAGTGCTAGACCATACCCCGGGGGAATTAGCTACGAGCAGTACTTC,CSARPYPGGISYEQYF,few,-,TRBV20-1,TRBJ2-7
TGTGCCAGCACTAGTACTTCGCACGAGCAGTACTTC,CASTSTSHEQYF,many,-,TRBV6-1,TRBJ2-7
TGCGCCAGCAGCCAACTCAGCGGGGGAGGAAGGAATGAGCAGTTCTTC,CASSQLSGGGRNEQFF,-,TRBD2,TRBV4-3,TRBJ2-1
TGCAGTGATAGGGAGGAAATGAACAATGAGCAGTTCTTC,CSDREEMNNEQFF,many,-,TRBV20-1,TRBJ2-1
TGTGCCATCAGTGGGGGGGGGACAGCGTCTAACTATGGCTACACCTTC,CAISGGGTASNYGYTF,few,TRBD1,TRBV10-3,TRBJ1-2
TGTGCCAGCAGCTACAGACGGCACCAAGAGACCCAGTACTTC,CASSYRRHQETQYF,-,-,TRBV5-4,TRBJ2-5
TGTGCCAGCAGGGCAGGACTAGCCATACGGGAGCAGTACTTC,CASRAGLAIREQYF,few,TRBD2,TRBV6-1,TRBJ2-5
TGTGCCATCAGTGAGGCAGCGGGGGCTGACGAGCAGTACTTC,CAISEAAGADEQYF,few,TRBD2,TRBV10-3,TRBJ2-7
TGTGCCAGCAGTTTAACCTGGATGGAGCAGTACTTC,CASSLTWMEQYF,few,-,TRBV12-3/TRBV12-4,TRBJ2-5
TGTGCCAGCAGTCCTGCTGAGGGGGGGTGGGGCACTGAAGCTTTCTTT,CASSPAEGGWGTEAFF,many,-,TRBV12-3/TRBV12-4,TRBJ1-1
TGTGCCAGCAGCTTAAATCCCGGGACTACTAAAAACATTCAGTACTTC,CASSLNPGTTKNIQYF,many,TRBD2,TRBV7-2,TRBJ2-4
TGTGCCAGCAGCTTAGTTCTTTATCAGGCCGGGGAGGAGACCCAGTACTTC,CASSLVLYQAGEETQYF,-,-,TRBV7-6,TRBJ2-5
TGCGCCAGCAGCCGAACTAGCGACAAAGAGACCCAGTACTTC,CASSRTSDKETQYF,-,TRBD2,TRBV5-1,TRBJ2-5
TGTGCCAGCAGACGACAGGGGCCTGGGGATGAGCAGTTCTTC,CASRRQGPGDEQFF,few,TRBD1,TRBV7-9,TRBJ2-1
TGTGCCAGCAGTTCCGATGGGACAGGGTACAACGAGCAGTACTTC,CASSSDGTGYNEQYF,-,TRBD1,TRBV6-6,TRBJ2-7
TGTGCCAGCAGCTTAGTTGGGACAGGGTTCCTGCATTTT,CASSLVGTGFLHF,-,TRBD1,TRBV7-9,TRBJ1-5
TGTGCCAGCAGTAACAGGGAAATTGGCTATGGCTACACCTTC,CASSNREIGYGYTF,-,-,TRBV6-2/TRBV6-3,TRBJ1-2
TGTGCCAGCAGTTACTCGCAGGGGCGGACTAATGAAAAACTGTTTTTT,CASSYSQGRTNEKLFF,-,-,TRBV6-5,TRBJ1-4
TGCGCCAGCAGCTTGGCCGTCAGGGTTACAGATACGCAGTATTTT,CASSLAVRVTDTQYF,few,-,TRBV5-1,TRBJ2-3
TGTGCCAGCAGGTGGGGCACAGATACGCAGTATTTT,CASRWGTDTQYF,-,-,TRBV2,TRBJ2-3